This entry lists 30 T cell receptor beta chains sequenced from one sample in a study of control samples from healthy donors and cancer patients. Repertoires were generated with immunoSEQ multiplex PCR, while TCRdb's copy carries only in-frame clones and drops some. Here the sample spans 150,000 to 180,000 clones, roughly 94% being singletons. The sequenced sample was blood. Receptors originate from a man aged 35-49 years in good health.

The chain joins TRBV24-1 to TRBJ2-7; no reliable D call. The CDR3 runs 13 residues. V was shortened by 6 bases and J by 0 bases, with 8 bases between the two germline ends. The germline CDR1 and CDR2 sequences are KGHDR and SFDVKD. As DNA, the CDR3 is TGTGCCACCAGTACACAGTCCTCCTACGAGCAGTACTTC. As protein: CATSTQSSYEQYF.

The genes are TRBV6-5 and TRBJ1-1, with D possibly matching TRBD1 (6 bases). V was cut by 6 bases and J by 4 bases, with 12 bases left in between. This CDR3 spans 13 amino acids. Germline CDR1 is MNHEY and CDR2 is SVGAGI. CDR3 sequence: CASRQQGTTEAFF. CDR3 nucleotides: TGTGCCAGCAGGCAACAGGGAACCACTGAAGCTTTCTTT.

The gene calls are TRBV5-1 and TRBJ2-1; TRBD1 matches 9 bases. CDR3 length: 14 residues. Trimming at V came to 4 bases and at J to 8 bases, leaving 7 bases not matched to a gene. Per the germline V gene, CDR1 is SGHRS and CDR2 is YFSETQ. CDR3 sequence (DNA): TGCGCCAGCAGCCAAGGGACAGGGTCCGATGAGCAGTTCTTC. It encodes CASSQGTGSDEQFF.

In its sample, this clone was seen once. This sequence joins TRBV19 and TRBJ2-2, with D perhaps matching TRBD1 (6 bases). Germline V gene lookup returns CDR1 LNHDA and CDR2 SQIVND (reference sequence). Between the trimmed V and J ends, which lost 6 bases and 0 bases, there was a span of 14 bases. This CDR3 spans 16 amino acids. CDR3 sequence: CASRPQGFTNTGELFF. For the CDR3, the DNA is TGTGCCAGTAGACCACAGGGATTTACGAACACCGGGGAGCTGTTTTTT. The full variable domain, its missing parts supplied by reference TRBV19 and TRBJ2-2, is DGGITQSPKYLFRKEGQNVTLSCEQNLNHDAMYWYRQDPGQGLRLIYYSQIVNDFQKGDIAEGYSVSREKKESFPLTVTSAQKNPTAFYLCASRPQGFTNTGELFFGEGSRLTVL.

V usage is TRBV28 and J usage is TRBJ1-6, with 7 bases that match TRBD1. This CDR3 is built from 20 residues. J gave up 0 bases and V 1 base, and 12 bases lay outside the gene matches. In germline, CDR1 is MDHEN, CDR2 SYDVKM. The CDR3 DNA reads TGTGCCAGCAGTTTATTTCCGGGACAGAGAACAGCCTCCTATAATTCACCCCTCCACTTT. This codes for CASSLFPGQRTASYNSPLHF. Full variable domain (outside the CDR3, taken from reference TRBV28 and TRBJ1-6): DVKVTQSSRYLVKRTGEKVFLECVQDMDHENMFWYRQDPGLGLRLIYFSYDVKMKEKGDIPEGYSVSREKKERFSLILESASTNQTSMYLCASSLFPGQRTASYNSPLHFGNGTRLTVT.

The chain joins TRBV5-6 to TRBJ2-2, with D perhaps matching TRBD2 (6 bases). The CDR3 extends over 15 amino acids. V lost 4 bases, J lost 2 bases, and 12 bases lay in between. Germline V CDR1 and CDR2: SGHDT, YYEEEE. CDR3: CASSPGTLNTGELFF. In nucleotides, the CDR3 is TGTGCCAGCAGCCCCGGGACTCTTAACACCGGGGAGCTGTTTTTT.

The rearrangement uses TRBV18 and TRBJ2-1, with D uncertain. Trimming removed 6 bases from V and 7 bases from J, with 16 bases in between. The germline gives CDR1 KGHSH, CDR2 LQKENI. The CDR3 spans 14 residues. In DNA form, the CDR3 reads TGTGCCAGCTCCATCGGCGGCACCAGAAATGAGCAGTTCTTC. It codes for CASSIGGTRNEQFF.

The gene calls are TRBV7-9 and TRBJ1-2, with 8 bases matching TRBD1. CDR1 and CDR2 from the germline V gene are SEHNR and FQNEAQ (reference sequence). The CDR3 is 14 amino acids. V was pared by 1 base and J by 8 bases, with 6 bases of the junction left unmatched. In nucleotides, the CDR3 is TGTGCCAGCAGCTTAGAGCCAGGGGGCCGAGGCTACACCTTC. This translates into CASSLEPGGRGYTF. Together with reference TRBV7-9 and TRBJ1-2, the CDR3 gives the full variable domain: DTGVSQNPRHKITKRGQNVTFRCDPISEHNRLYWYRQTLGQGPEFLTYFQNEAQLEKSRLLSDRFSAERPKGSFSTLEIQRTEQGDSAMYLCASSLEPGGRGYTFGSGTRLTVV.

The chain carries TRBV6-2 or TRBV6-3 and TRBJ1-2; D gene uncertain. CDR3 length equals 14 residues. The V end was cut by 0 bases, the J end by 8 bases, with 13 bases between. Looked up from germline, CDR1 is MNHEY and CDR2 is SVGEGT. The CDR3 region has the DNA TGTGCCAGCAGTTACTCCCTTACGGAGCGAGGCTACACCTTC. Protein: CASSYSLTERGYTF.

The J gene is TRBJ1-6, the V gene TRBV5-1; D gene uncertain. Germline V gene lookup returns CDR1 SGHRS and CDR2 YFSETQ. Trimming stripped 0 bases from V and 5 bases from J, with 9 bases between. The CDR3 is made up of 15 amino acids. The CDR3 nucleotides read TGCGCCAGCAGCTTGGCCGGGAGAGATAATTCACCCCTCCACTTT. Translated, it gives CASSLAGRDNSPLHF.

The chain has TRBV7-2 and TRBJ1-1, with a weak D call TRBD1 (5 bases). Trimming took 6 bases from V and 6 from J, leaving 14 bases between them. The CDR3 is 13 amino acids. CDR1 is SGHTA and CDR2 is FQGNSA in the germline V gene. The CDR3 DNA is TGTGCCAGCAGTTGGCAGGGTGTCGCTGAAGCTTTCTTT. Its translation is CASSWQGVAEAFF. Using reference TRBV7-2 and TRBJ1-1 for the parts outside the CDR3, the full variable domain is GAGVSQSPSNKVTEKGKDVELRCDPISGHTALYWYRQSLGQGLEFLIYFQGNSAPDKSGLPSDRFSAERTGGSVSTLTIQRTQQEDSAVYLCASSWQGVAEAFFGQGTRLTVV.

V and J are TRBV6-5 and TRBJ2-1; 9 bases align to TRBD1. Losses at the gene ends were 2 bases for V and 8 bases for J; bases not matched to a gene: 4. Germline values: CDR1 MNHEY, CDR2 SVGAGI. The CDR3 spans 14 residues. The CDR3 nucleotides read TGTGCCAGCAGTTACCGGGACAGGGATCATGAGCAGTTCTTC. Its protein is CASSYRDRDHEQFF.

The chain has TRBV6-5 and TRBJ2-3; D gene unclear. The V and J ends lost 2 bases and 2 bases respectively, with 8 bases between them. This CDR3 comprises 14 residues. The V gene's germline CDR1 is MNHEY and CDR2 SVGAGI. The CDR3 DNA follows: TGTGCCAGCAGTTACGTCCAGGACACAGATACGCAGTATTTT. This gives the protein CASSYVQDTDTQYF.

J is TRBJ2-2 and V is TRBV12-5, with 7 positions matching TRBD1. The CDR3 is 15 residues long. After removal of 0 bases from V and 4 bases from J, the junction contained 2 bases not matched to a gene. The V gene's germline CDR1 is LGHNT and CDR2 FRNRAP. CDR3 coding DNA: TGTGCTAGTGGTTTGGTATCAGGGGGCACCGGGGAGCTGTTTTTT. Protein product: CASGLVSGGTGELFF.

The chain uses TRBV3-1 (or the pseudogene TRBV3-2) and TRBJ2-3, with D perhaps being TRBD1 or TRBD2 (6 bases each). Trimming cost V 3 bases and J 2 bases, with 15 bases left between them. Per germline, CDR1 LGHDT and CDR2 YNNKEL (reference sequence). CDR3 length: 16 residues. The CDR3 nucleotides are TGTGCCAGCAGCCAGGCGGTGGGGGGCCTCACAGATACGCAGTATTTT. Its translation: CASSQAVGGLTDTQYF.

This clone was recorded once. V gene TRBV7-2 combines with J gene TRBJ2-1, with TRBD2 matching 15 bases. The CDR3 sequence is 16 residues long. J lost 6 bases, V lost 8 bases, and 8 bases had no gene match. The germline CDR1 and CDR2 sequences are SGHTA and FQGNSA. CDR3 sequence (DNA): TGTGCCAGCCGACCGGGACTAGCGGGGGGCCCCAATGAGCAGTTCTTC. Its protein product is CASRPGLAGGPNEQFF.

The chain joins TRBV27 to TRBJ1-2; D gene unclear. Germline V gene lookup returns CDR1 MNHEY and CDR2 SMNVEV (reference sequence). The CDR3 has 11 amino acids. V gave up 10 bases and J gave up 4 bases, with 10 bases separating them. The CDR3 region has the DNA TGTGCCACGGGAGTGGGCTATGGCTACACCTTC. Amino acids: CATGVGYGYTF.

CDR3 DNA sequence: TGTGCCAGCTCACCAACGGACCCCTATGGCTACACCTTC. Its translation is CASSPTDPYGYTF. The chain combines TRBV18 with TRBJ1-2; no clear D gene. The CDR3 is made up of 13 amino acids. Deletions cut 2 bases from V and 4 bases from J, with 8 bases between. CDR1 and CDR2 (germline): KGHSH, LQKENI.

This clone has more than one count but fewer than ten. The chain employs TRBV7-2 and TRBJ1-6, with a tentative D call TRBD1 (6 bases). Trimming removed 3 bases at V and 7 bases at J, with 13 bases between. CDR1 is SGHTA, CDR2 FQGNSA, per germline. There are 15 residues in the CDR3. The CDR3 DNA is TGTGCCAGCAGCTTCATGGGGGCTGGGAATTCACCCCTCCACTTT. Its translation is CASSFMGAGNSPLHF.

The rearrangement links TRBV27 to TRBJ1-6; possible D gene TRBD1, 5 bases. Germline CDR1 MNHEY, CDR2 SMNVEV (reference sequence). The CDR3 is 16 residues long. Trimming cost V 2 bases and J 9 bases, with 17 bases left between them. CDR3 amino acids: CASSLDLPGGGSPLHF. For the CDR3, the DNA is TGTGCCAGCAGTTTAGACCTCCCTGGGGGAGGTTCACCCCTCCACTTT.

The rearrangement uses TRBV11-2 and TRBJ1-4; D gene unclear. The germline V and J ends were trimmed by 5 bases and 5 bases, with 6 bases remaining between them. The CDR3 loop spans 12 amino acids. Germline values: CDR1 SGHAT, CDR2 FQNNGV. The CDR3 region is CASSTENEKLFF. Here the CDR3 DNA reads TGTGCCAGCAGCACGGAGAATGAAAAACTGTTTTTT.

The V call is TRBV13, the J call TRBJ2-4; TRBD2 is a possible D gene (6 bases). This CDR3 spans 21 amino acids. V shed 5 bases and J shed 0 bases, with 29 bases lying between them. CDR1 and CDR2 (germline): PRHDT, FYEKMQ (reference sequence). The CDR3 DNA follows: TGTGCCAGCAGCCAACGCGGGGAACCGGCGTCACCCGGCCTAGCCAAAAACATTCAGTACTTC. Its translation is CASSQRGEPASPGLAKNIQYF. Complete variable domain (other parts from reference TRBV13 and TRBJ2-4): AAGVIQSPRHLIKEKRETATLKCYPIPRHDTVYWYQQGPGQDPQFLISFYEKMQSDKGSIPDRFSAQQFSDYHSELNMSSLELGDSALYFCASSQRGEPASPGLAKNIQYFGAGTRLSVL.

The chain carries TRBV5-4 and TRBJ1-1; D gene ambiguous. The CDR3 is 13 residues long. The V end lost 0 bases, the J end lost 7 bases, and 10 bases lay between the germline ends. Germline CDR1 reads SGHNT; CDR2 reads YYREEE (reference sequence). CDR3 DNA: TGTGCCAGCAGCTTGGGGGAATATAGTGAAGCTTTCTTT. Amino acids: CASSLGEYSEAFF.

The chain couples TRBV5-1 to TRBJ2-3; 10 bases align to TRBD2. The CDR3 length is 14 residues. CDR1 and CDR2 from the germline V gene are SGHRS and YFSETQ. Trimming took 0 bases from V and 5 from J; bases not matched to a gene: 0. CDR3 sequence (DNA): TGCGCCAGCAGCTTGGAGCGGGGGGGAGATACGCAGTATTTT. It yields the protein CASSLERGGDTQYF.

The V gene is TRBV6-5, the J gene TRBJ1-5; D unclear. Germline-derived CDR1 and CDR2 are MNHEY and SVGAGI. The ends were cut back, 4 bases at V and 4 bases at J, with 8 bases in the middle. This CDR3 region has 13 residues. CDR3 protein: CASSFLANQPQHF. CDR3 sequence (DNA): TGTGCCAGCAGTTTTCTTGCGAATCAGCCCCAGCATTTT.

This rearrangement joins TRBV6-5 to TRBJ1-1; D not certain. Trimming removed 0 bases at V and 2 bases at J, with 7 bases between. The germline gives CDR1 MNHEY, CDR2 SVGAGI. The length of the CDR3 is 14 residues. The CDR3 sequence: CASSYSDPNTEAFF. The CDR3 DNA sequence: TGTGCCAGCAGTTACTCTGACCCAAACACTGAAGCTTTCTTT.

This chain connects TRBV24-1 to TRBJ2-5; possibly TRBD1 or TRBD2 for D (7 bases each). The CDR3 totals 14 residues. V gave up 2 bases and J gave up 4 bases, with 10 bases separating them. Germline V gives CDR1 KGHDR, CDR2 SFDVKD. Written as DNA, the CDR3 is TGTGCCACCAGTGATTCAGGGGGGGGAGAGACCCAGTACTTC. This codes for CATSDSGGGETQYF.

The V and J genes are TRBV7-9 and TRBJ2-2, with D maybe TRBD1 (6 bases). This CDR3 is 17 amino acids long. V was shortened by 5 bases and J by 0 bases, with 16 bases between the two germline ends. Per germline, CDR1 SEHNR and CDR2 FQNEAQ (reference sequence). The CDR3 protein is CASSDPRDTANTGELFF. DNA for the CDR3: TGTGCCAGCAGCGACCCCCGGGACACCGCGAACACCGGGGAGCTGTTTTTT.

This clone came up once. The rearrangement uses TRBV10-2 and TRBJ1-2, with D unclear. The CDR3 is 14 amino acids. Germline V gene lookup returns CDR1 WSHSY and CDR2 SAAADI. Trimming stripped 6 bases from V and 6 bases from J, with 17 bases between. The CDR3 here is CASRSDDRWDGYTF. DNA for the CDR3: TGCGCCAGCAGATCCGATGACCGGTGGGATGGCTACACCTTC.

J is TRBJ1-5 and V is TRBV27; 7 nucleotides match TRBD1. This CDR3 comprises 13 residues. The germline V gene encodes CDR1 MNHEY and CDR2 SMNVEV (reference sequence). V lost 6 bases and J lost 9; bases outside the gene matches: 8. CDR3 nucleotide sequence: TGTGCCAGCAGCAAGGACAGGAGGAGGCCCCAGCATTTT. Amino acid sequence: CASSKDRRRPQHF.